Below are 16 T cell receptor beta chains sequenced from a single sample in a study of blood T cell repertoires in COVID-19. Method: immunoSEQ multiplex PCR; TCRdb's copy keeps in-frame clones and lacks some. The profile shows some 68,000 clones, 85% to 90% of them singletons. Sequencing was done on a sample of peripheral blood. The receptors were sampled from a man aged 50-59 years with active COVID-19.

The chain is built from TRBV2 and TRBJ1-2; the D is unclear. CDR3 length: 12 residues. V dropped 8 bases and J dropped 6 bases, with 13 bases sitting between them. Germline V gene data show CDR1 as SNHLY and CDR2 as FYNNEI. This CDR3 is CASSVEANGYTF. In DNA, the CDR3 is TGTGCCAGCTCGGTTGAGGCTAATGGCTACACCTTC.

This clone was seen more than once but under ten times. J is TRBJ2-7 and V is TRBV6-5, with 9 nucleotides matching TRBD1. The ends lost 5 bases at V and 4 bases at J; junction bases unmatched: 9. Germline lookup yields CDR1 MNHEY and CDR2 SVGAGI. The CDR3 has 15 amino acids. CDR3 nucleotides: TGTGCCAGCAGTCGTAGACAGGGGGTAGGTTACGAGCAGTACTTC. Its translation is CASSRRQGVGYEQYF.

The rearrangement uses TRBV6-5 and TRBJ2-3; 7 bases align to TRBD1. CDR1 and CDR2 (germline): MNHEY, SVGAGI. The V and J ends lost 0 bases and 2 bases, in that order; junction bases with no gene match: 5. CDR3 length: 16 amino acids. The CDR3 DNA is TGTGCCAGCAGTTACTCGACAGGGCGTTCCACAGATACGCAGTATTTT. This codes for CASSYSTGRSTDTQYF.

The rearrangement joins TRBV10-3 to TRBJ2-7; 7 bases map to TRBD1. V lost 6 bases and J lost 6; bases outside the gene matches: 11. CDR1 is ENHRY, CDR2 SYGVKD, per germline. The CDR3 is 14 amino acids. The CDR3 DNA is TGTGCCATCAGGACAGGGTCCGGGTTGGGCGAGCAGTACTTC. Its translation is CAIRTGSGLGEQYF.

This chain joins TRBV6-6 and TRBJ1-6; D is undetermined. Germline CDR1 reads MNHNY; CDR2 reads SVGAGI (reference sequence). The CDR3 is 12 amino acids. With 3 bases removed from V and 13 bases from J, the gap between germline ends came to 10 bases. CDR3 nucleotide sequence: TGTGCCAGCAGTTATGACTCGTCCCCCCTCCACTTT. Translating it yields CASSYDSSPLHF.

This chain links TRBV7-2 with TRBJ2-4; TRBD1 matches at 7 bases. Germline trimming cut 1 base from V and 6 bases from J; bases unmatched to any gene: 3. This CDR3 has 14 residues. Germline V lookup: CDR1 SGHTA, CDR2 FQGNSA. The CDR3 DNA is TGTGCCAGCAGCTTAGAGCAGGGGGTAAACATTCAGTACTTC. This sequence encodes CASSLEQGVNIQYF. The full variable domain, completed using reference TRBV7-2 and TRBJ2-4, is GAGVSQSPSNKVTEKGKDVELRCDPISGHTALYWYRQSLGQGLEFLIYFQGNSAPDKSGLPSDRFSAERTGGSVSTLTIQRTQQEDSAVYLCASSLEQGVNIQYFGAGTRLSVL.

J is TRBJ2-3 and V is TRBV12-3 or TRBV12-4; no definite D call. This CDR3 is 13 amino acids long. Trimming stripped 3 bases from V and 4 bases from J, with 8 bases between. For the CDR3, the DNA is TGTGCCAGCAGTTTTAGAGGCCCAGATACGCAGTATTTT. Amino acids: CASSFRGPDTQYF.

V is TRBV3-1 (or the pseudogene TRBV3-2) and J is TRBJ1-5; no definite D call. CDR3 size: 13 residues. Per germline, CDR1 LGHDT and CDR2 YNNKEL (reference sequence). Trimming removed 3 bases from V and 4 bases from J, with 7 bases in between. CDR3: CASSHSANQPQHF. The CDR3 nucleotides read TGTGCCAGCAGCCATTCAGCGAATCAGCCCCAGCATTTT.

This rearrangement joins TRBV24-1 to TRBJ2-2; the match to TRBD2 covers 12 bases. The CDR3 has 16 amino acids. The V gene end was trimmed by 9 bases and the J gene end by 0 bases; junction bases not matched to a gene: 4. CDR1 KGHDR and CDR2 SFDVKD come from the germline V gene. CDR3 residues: CATGGLAGPNTGELFF. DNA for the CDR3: TGTGCCACCGGGGGACTAGCGGGTCCGAACACCGGGGAGCTGTTTTTT.

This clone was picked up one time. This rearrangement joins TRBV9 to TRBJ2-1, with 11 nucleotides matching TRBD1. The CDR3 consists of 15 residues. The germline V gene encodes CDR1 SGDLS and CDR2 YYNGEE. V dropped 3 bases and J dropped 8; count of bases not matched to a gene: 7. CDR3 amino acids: CASSAGQGAWDEQFF. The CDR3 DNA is TGTGCCAGCAGCGCCGGACAGGGGGCCTGGGATGAGCAGTTCTTC.

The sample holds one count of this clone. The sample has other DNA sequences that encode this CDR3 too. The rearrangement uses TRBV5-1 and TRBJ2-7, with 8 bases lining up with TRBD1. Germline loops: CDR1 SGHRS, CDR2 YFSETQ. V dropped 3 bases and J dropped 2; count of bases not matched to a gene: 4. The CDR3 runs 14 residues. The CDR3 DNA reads TGCGCCAGCAGCTCCGGACAGGGAACCTACGAGCAGTACTTC. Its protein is CASSSGQGTYEQYF.

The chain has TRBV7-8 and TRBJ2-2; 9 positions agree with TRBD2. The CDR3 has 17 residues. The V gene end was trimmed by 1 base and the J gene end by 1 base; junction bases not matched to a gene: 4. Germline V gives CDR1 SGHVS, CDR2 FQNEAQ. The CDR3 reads CASSLGGSGRNTGELFF. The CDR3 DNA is TGTGCCAGCAGCTTAGGTGGTAGCGGGAGGAACACCGGGGAGCTGTTTTTT.

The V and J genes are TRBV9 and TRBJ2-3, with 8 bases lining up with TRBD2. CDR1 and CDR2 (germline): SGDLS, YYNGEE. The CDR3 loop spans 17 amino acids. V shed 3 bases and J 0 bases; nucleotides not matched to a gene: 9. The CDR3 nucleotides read TGTGCCAGCAGCGACGGGAGGGGTTTTACTAGCACAGATACGCAGTATTTT. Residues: CASSDGRGFTSTDTQYF.

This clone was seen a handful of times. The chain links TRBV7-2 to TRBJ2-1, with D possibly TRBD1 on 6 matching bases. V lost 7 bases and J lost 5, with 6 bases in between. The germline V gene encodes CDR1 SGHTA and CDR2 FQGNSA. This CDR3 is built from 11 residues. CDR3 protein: CASNRDNEQFF. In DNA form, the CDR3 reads TGTGCCAGCAACAGGGACAATGAGCAGTTCTTC.

The CDR3 protein is CASSSHERESNEQFF. The CDR3 DNA reads as TGTGCCAGCAGCTCGCACGAGCGGGAGTCCAATGAGCAGTTCTTC. The chain is built from TRBV7-9 and TRBJ2-1; 8 bases are a match to TRBD2. Germline V gene lookup returns CDR1 SEHNR and CDR2 FQNEAQ (reference sequence). The CDR3 contains 15 residues. Losses at the gene ends were 4 bases for V and 6 bases for J; bases not matched to a gene: 8. Using reference TRBV7-9 and TRBJ2-1 for the parts outside the CDR3, the full variable domain is DTGVSQNPRHKITKRGQNVTFRCDPISEHNRLYWYRQTLGQGPEFLTYFQNEAQLEKSRLLSDRFSAERPKGSFSTLEIQRTEQGDSAMYLCASSSHERESNEQFFGPGTRLTVL.

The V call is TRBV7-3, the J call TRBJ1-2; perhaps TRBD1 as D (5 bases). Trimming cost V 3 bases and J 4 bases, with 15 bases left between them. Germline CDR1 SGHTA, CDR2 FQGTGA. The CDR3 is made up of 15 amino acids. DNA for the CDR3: TGTGCCAGCAGCTTGGGAACGGGGGTGGGCTATGGCTACACCTTC. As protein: CASSLGTGVGYGYTF.